Listed here are 24 T cell receptor beta chains from one sample, sequenced in a study of blood T cells in healthy people across ages. With a J-beta primer mix and a sample-barcoded 5' primer, a second PCR ran 7 to 11 cycles. TCRdb reanalysed the 5' RACE reads using MiXCR and keeps one entry per CDR3 protein. This table holds 500,000 to 600,000 distinct CDR3 sequences, 27% found once. Sequenced material: blood. The receptors were gathered from a woman in her seventies in good health.

Only a few counts were recorded for this clonotype. V and J are TRBV4-3 and TRBJ2-1; possibly TRBD1 for D (5 bases). V was cut by 4 bases and J by 8 bases, with 21 bases left in between. Germline CDR1 is LGHNA and CDR2 is YSLEER. CDR3 length: 16 amino acids. This CDR3 is CASSLIGGRVNDEQFF. The CDR3 nucleotides are TGCGCCAGCAGCCTTATTGGCGGCAGGGTTAACGATGAGCAGTTCTTC.

This clonotype was detected many times. The chain joins TRBV7-3 to TRBJ1-2; the match to TRBD1 covers 8 bases. Germline lookup yields CDR1 SGHTA and CDR2 FQGTGA. The CDR3 extends over 13 amino acids. Trimming removed 3 bases from V and 7 bases from J; junction bases left unmatched: 4. For the CDR3, the DNA is TGTGCCAGCAGCTTGGCCACAGGGGGTGGCTACACCTTC. Translated: CASSLATGGGYTF.

The chain links TRBV29-1 to TRBJ2-3; TRBD1 aligns across 12 bases. J lost 7 bases, V lost 8 bases, and 7 bases had no gene match. CDR3 length equals 13 residues. The V gene's germline CDR1 is SQVTM and CDR2 ANQGSEA. CDR3 residues: CSLTGTGGNTQYF. The CDR3, as DNA: TGCAGCCTTACCGGGACAGGGGGCAATACGCAGTATTTT.

The chain uses TRBV6-2 or TRBV6-3 and TRBJ1-1; TRBD1 is a possible D gene (5 bases). This CDR3 spans 16 amino acids. Germline V CDR1 and CDR2: MNHEY, SVGEGT. The V end was cut by 6 bases, the J end by 3 bases, with 20 bases between. The CDR3 sequence: CASREGPTGGHTEAFF. CDR3 sequence (DNA): TGTGCCAGCAGAGAGGGACCGACGGGCGGGCACACTGAAGCTTTCTTT.

The rearrangement links TRBV12-3 or TRBV12-4 to TRBJ1-5, with unresolved D. Trimming removed 6 bases at V and 10 bases at J, with 13 bases between. The CDR3 is 12 residues long. The CDR3 nucleotides are TGTGCCAGCAGCCCCAACATGCACCCCCAGCATTTT. Residues: CASSPNMHPQHF.

V usage is TRBV4-1 and J usage is TRBJ1-5, with D unresolved. With 0 bases removed from V and 4 bases from J, the gap between germline ends came to 10 bases. The CDR3 spans 15 residues. Germline values: CDR1 MGHRA, CDR2 YSYEKL. This CDR3 reads CASSQEGYRNQPQHF. DNA for the CDR3: TGCGCCAGCAGCCAAGAAGGGTATCGTAATCAGCCCCAGCATTTT.

The rearrangement links TRBV6-1 to TRBJ1-6; D is ambiguous. CDR1 is MNHNS and CDR2 is SASEGT in the germline V gene. The length of the CDR3 is 12 residues. V was clipped by 3 bases and J by 10 bases, with 7 bases between them. CDR3 amino acids: CASSDRQSPLHF. The CDR3 region has the DNA TGTGCCAGCAGTGATCGGCAGTCACCCCTCCACTTT.

This clonotype has just a few counts. The chain joins TRBV4-2 to TRBJ1-1; D possibly corresponds to TRBD1 (5 bases). The CDR3 totals 15 residues. Germline loops: CDR1 LGHNA, CDR2 YNFKEQ. Trimming pared 4 bases from V and 5 bases from J, leaving 17 bases between. CDR3: CASSPRAGQETEAFF. CDR3 coding DNA: TGTGCCAGCAGCCCTAGGGCAGGGCAGGAGACTGAAGCTTTCTTT.

V is TRBV7-9 and J is TRBJ1-2, with TRBD1 identical over 7 bases. CDR1 and CDR2 (germline): SEHNR, FQNEAQ (reference sequence). The CDR3 covers 16 residues. The trim removed 3 bases at V and 0 bases at J, leaving 7 bases unmatched. The CDR3 loop is CASSLGQRNPNYGYTF. CDR3 in DNA: TGTGCCAGCAGCTTGGGACAGAGAAACCCTAACTATGGCTACACCTTC.

J is TRBJ2-5 and V is TRBV29-1; the match to TRBD1 covers 8 bases. The J call may be faulty, since TRBJ2-7 better matches the DNA end. Germline CDR1 reads SQVTM; CDR2 reads ANQGSEA. The CDR3 totals 14 residues. The CDR3 loop is CSVRLRTGWNEQYF. The CDR3 nucleotides read TGCAGCGTTCGTTTACGGACAGGGTGGAACGAGCAGTACTTC.

This chain uses TRBV5-1 with TRBJ2-4; D tentatively fits TRBD1 or TRBD2 (6 bases each). Germline CDR1 SGHRS, CDR2 YFSETQ. Trimming took off 2 bases at V and 8 bases at J, with 11 bases between the two ends. The CDR3 is 13 amino acids. The CDR3 DNA reads TGCGCCAGCAGCTTAGGGGGGTCGGACATTCAGTACTTC. Protein: CASSLGGSDIQYF. The full variable domain, in which reference TRBV5-1 and TRBJ2-4 provide the parts outside the CDR3, is KAGVTQTPRYLIKTRGQQVTLSCSPISGHRSVSWYQQTPGQGLQFLFEYFSETQRNKGNFPGRFSGRQFSNSRSEMNVSTLELGDSALYLCASSLGGSDIQYFGAGTRLSVL.

This clonotype was detected many times. This sequence joins TRBV3-1 and TRBJ1-4, with unresolved D. V lost 1 base to trimming and J lost 6 bases, with 9 bases between them. This CDR3 is 14 amino acids long. CDR1 is LGHDT and CDR2 is YNNKEL in the germline V gene (reference sequence). The CDR3 DNA sequence: TGTGCCAGCAGCCAAGGGCTGTGGGATGAAAAACTGTTTTTT. It codes for CASSQGLWDEKLFF.

V is TRBV13 and J is TRBJ1-6, with unresolved D. The length of the CDR3 is 15 residues. Germline CDR1 PRHDT, CDR2 FYEKMQ (reference sequence). Trimming removed 0 bases from V and 7 bases from J, with 10 bases in between. The CDR3 region is CASSLGRGRNSPLHF. As DNA, the CDR3 is TGTGCCAGCAGCTTAGGGCGAGGGCGAAATTCACCCCTCCACTTT.

With respect to this clonotype: The germline gene is not matched at one end of the junction; a read error may be the cause. This chain links TRBV28 with TRBJ2-7; possibly TRBD1 for D (6 bases). The CDR3 spans 13 residues. Germline lookup yields CDR1 MDHEN and CDR2 SYDVKM. The CDR3 DNA reads TGTGCCTGCAGTGTGGGACAAGAATACGAGCAGTACTTC. Its protein is CACSVGQEYEQYF.

Only a few counts were recorded for this clonotype. Germline is not matched at one junction end, which may reflect a read error. The V and J genes are TRBV6-2 or TRBV6-3 and TRBJ2-1; tentative D call: TRBD1 (5 bases). TRBJ2-5 matches the DNA end more closely, so the J call is doubtful. Germline CDR1 MNHEY, CDR2 SVGEGT. CDR3 size: 13 residues. In DNA, the CDR3 is TGTGCCAGCAGTCGACAGCTCCAAGGGACCCAGTACTTC. This codes for CASSRQLQGTQYF.

This sequence joins TRBV3-1 and TRBJ2-5, with a possible D match to TRBD2 (5 bases). The end of the DNA fits TRBJ2-7 better, so the J call may be wrong. The germline gives CDR1 LGHDT, CDR2 YNNKEL (reference sequence). The CDR3 spans 15 residues. The CDR3 sequence: CASSQRGIVGHEQYF. Here the CDR3 DNA reads TGTGCCAGCAGCCAGAGAGGGATAGTCGGCCACGAGCAGTACTTC.

The chain employs TRBV7-3 and TRBJ2-7; TRBD1 matches 9 bases. The CDR3 sequence is 15 residues long. J was trimmed by 5 bases and V by 5 bases; bases with no gene match: 10. Germline V gene sequence: CDR1 SGHTA, CDR2 FQGTGA. Here the CDR3 reads CASSASGTGSDEQYF. The CDR3 DNA is TGTGCCAGCAGCGCCTCCGGGACAGGGTCTGACGAGCAGTACTTC.

This clonotype turned up a few times. The chain carries TRBV7-3 and TRBJ2-6; no reliable D call. CDR3 length equals 16 residues. Germline V gene data show CDR1 as SGHTA and CDR2 as FQGTGA. V dropped 4 bases and J dropped 0 bases, with 10 bases sitting between them. The DNA of the CDR3 is TGTGCCAGCAGCTCCAAAGGAAGCTCTGGGGCCAACGTCCTGACTTTC. Amino acids: CASSSKGSSGANVLTF. Full variable domain (remainder filled in from reference TRBV7-3 and TRBJ2-6): GAGVSQTPSNKVTEKGKYVELRCDPISGHTALYWYRQSLGQGPEFLIYFQGTGAADDSGLPNDRFFAVRPEGSVSTLKIQRTERGDSAVYLCASSSKGSSGANVLTFGAGSRLTVL.

This clonotype was seen a few times. The CDR3 protein is CASSVQGSHQETQYF. CDR3 bases: TGTGCCAGCAGCGTTCAAGGGAGTCACCAAGAGACCCAGTACTTC. The chain employs TRBV9 and TRBJ2-5, with a tentative D call TRBD2 (5 bases). Germline V gene sequence: CDR1 SGDLS, CDR2 YYNGEE. V lost 2 bases, J lost 0 bases, and 11 bases lay in between. CDR3 size: 15 residues.

This chain uses TRBV12-3 or TRBV12-4 with TRBJ2-3; perhaps TRBD2 as D (5 bases). V was shortened by 6 bases and J by 2 bases, with 15 bases between the two germline ends. The CDR3 is 15 residues long. This CDR3 is CASSPLAAPTDTQYF. CDR3 DNA: TGTGCCAGCAGCCCTCTAGCCGCCCCCACAGATACGCAGTATTTT.

The chain uses TRBV10-3 and TRBJ1-1; D may be TRBD1 (6 bases). CDR3 size: 14 residues. The V gene's germline CDR1 is ENHRY and CDR2 SYGVKD. The V end lost 2 bases, the J end lost 3 bases, and 10 bases lay between the germline ends. CDR3 in DNA: TGTGCCATCAGTGAGACAGGGAGGGACACTGAAGCTTTCTTT. Translation gives CAISETGRDTEAFF.

The chain uses TRBV6-2 or TRBV6-3 and TRBJ1-5; D is perhaps TRBD1 (5 bases). The germline V and J ends were trimmed by 2 bases and 5 bases, with 16 bases remaining between them. The CDR3 runs to 16 residues. The germline V gene encodes CDR1 MNHEY and CDR2 SVGEGT. CDR3 sequence reads: CASSYAGGYFDQPQHF. The CDR3 coding sequence is TGTGCCAGCAGTTACGCGGGGGGGTATTTTGATCAGCCCCAGCATTTT.

The gene calls are TRBV7-2 and TRBJ2-7, with D tentatively TRBD2 (6 bases). Looked up from germline, CDR1 is SGHTA and CDR2 is FQGNSA. There are 15 residues in the CDR3. V lost 5 bases and J lost 6, with 20 bases in between. CDR3 loop: CASSPGTGEWSEQYF. In DNA form, the CDR3 reads TGTGCCAGCAGCCCTGGGACTGGGGAATGGAGCGAGCAGTACTTC.

The V and J genes are TRBV5-5 and TRBJ2-1; D gene uncertain. The V gene's germline CDR1 is SGHKS and CDR2 YYEKEE (reference sequence). V was trimmed by 5 bases and J by 8 bases, leaving 8 bases between them. The CDR3 totals 11 residues. For the CDR3, the DNA is TGTGCCAGCAGTCGGTCGGATGAGCAGTTCTTC. This sequence encodes CASSRSDEQFF.